The 18 T cell receptor beta chains below all came from one sample that was sequenced in a study of T cell clonality in common variable immunodeficiency. Study-wide results and caveats: Common variable immunodeficiency TCR beta sequences reportedly had fewer deletions and N-nucleotide insertions.

For these receptors, no antigen is known. Sequenced by immunoSEQ multiplex PCR; TCRdb stores in-frame clones only, minus some. The repertoire yields about 34,000 clones, none seen only once; the top ten contain approximately 7%. The sample consisted of peripheral blood mononuclear cells. The source is a human donor with common variable immunodeficiency.

A word on this clone: The read ends 3 residues early relative to the CDR3; the germline J gene fills the gap. The rearrangement uses TRBV7-8 and TRBJ2-7, with 9 bases that match TRBD1. This CDR3 is built from 15 residues. V trimming: 4 bases; J trimming: 1 base; junction bases outside the gene matches: 5. CDR1 and CDR2 (germline): SGHVS, FQNEAQ. The sequenced part of the CDR3 DNA is TGTGCCAGCAGCTCACAGGGGGCCATTTCCTACGAG. Residues: CASSSQGAISYE. In full, the CDR3 is CASSSQGAISYEQYF.

Relative to its sample, this clone is medium-sized. With the read ending 3 residues before the CDR3 end, the germline J gene is used to fill in that end. V usage is TRBV20-1 and J usage is TRBJ1-3, with 11 bases lining up with TRBD1. Germline V gene data show CDR1 as DFQATT and CDR2 as SNEGSKA (reference sequence). Germline trimming cut 5 bases from V and 4 bases from J; bases unmatched to any gene: 4. The CDR3 spans 14 residues. This CDR3 is CSARWTGGGNTIYF. The sequenced part of the CDR3 DNA is TGCAGTGCTCGGTGGACAGGGGGCGGAAACACC.

At least ten counts were recorded for this clone. The sequenced CDR3 bases are TGCAGTGCTAGCTCCACAGGAAGCAATCAGCCC. Its translation: CSASSTGSNQP. The full CDR3 sequence reads CSASSTGSNQPQHF. The rearrangement links TRBV20-1 to TRBJ1-5; tentatively, D is TRBD1 (5 bases). Sequencing ends 3 residues short of the CDR3 end; the germline J gene provides the rest. CDR3 length: 14 residues. Between the trimmed V and J ends, which lost 3 bases and 1 base, there was a span of 10 bases. The V gene's germline CDR1 is DFQATT and CDR2 SNEGSKA (reference sequence).

As for this clone: The observed sequence ends 3 residues before the CDR3 terminus, with the missing tail filled in from the germline J gene. This chain joins TRBV5-1 and TRBJ2-7; 7 bases agree with TRBD2. The CDR3 is 16 residues long. V dropped 4 bases and J dropped 4; count of bases not matched to a gene: 14. Germline values: CDR1 SGHRS, CDR2 YFSETQ. CDR3 sequence: CASSLARFGREYEQYF. Partial CDR3 DNA: TGCGCCAGCAGCCTCGCCCGATTTGGGCGGGAGTACGAG.

At least ten counts were recorded for this clone. The observed sequence ends 3 residues before the CDR3 terminus, with the missing tail filled in from the germline J gene. This chain uses TRBV11-3 with TRBJ1-5; the D gene is possibly TRBD1 (6 bases). Trimming stripped 3 bases from V and 6 bases from J, with 9 bases between. The germline CDR1 and CDR2 sequences are SGHNT and YENEEA. CDR3 length: 13 residues. The CDR3 DNA, read in part, is TGTGCCAGCAGCTTGGGAGGGGGTCAGCCC. It specifies CASSLGGGQP. The whole CDR3 is CASSLGGGQPQHF. Supplemented by reference TRBV11-3 and TRBJ1-5, the full variable domain reads EAGVVQSPRYKIIEKKQPVAFWCNPISGHNTLYWYLQNLGQGPELLIRYENEEAVDDSQLPKDRFSAERLKGVDSTLKIQPAELGDSAVYLCASSLGGGQPQHFGDGTRLSIL.

Comment on this clone: The sequence runs out 3 residues before the end of the CDR3; the remainder is reconstructed from the germline J gene. The genes are TRBV5-6 and TRBJ1-2; 7 bases match TRBD1. CDR3 length equals 13 residues. Per the germline V gene, CDR1 is SGHDT and CDR2 is YYEEEE. CDR3 bases read: TGTGCCAGCAGCTTAAAGGGGGCGCCCGGC. Protein product: CASSLKGAPG. In full, the CDR3 is CASSLKGAPGYTF.

Ten or more counts support this clone. The CDR3 loop reads CASRGTGESGELFF. The CDR3 DNA, read in part, is TGTGCCAGCAGGGGGACAGGGGAATCCGGGGAG. This sequence joins TRBV6-2 or TRBV6-3 and TRBJ2-2; 10 bases map to TRBD1. The CDR3 end lies 3 residues beyond the end of the read and is filled in from the germline J gene. The V segment lost 6 bases and the J segment 6 bases; nucleotides outside the gene matches: 4. The germline V gene encodes CDR1 MNHEY and CDR2 SVGEGT. The CDR3 runs 14 residues.

This clone was counted ten times or more. The sequence runs out 3 residues before the end of the CDR3; the remainder is reconstructed from the germline J gene. The gene calls are TRBV5-1 and TRBJ1-3; 8 bases line up with TRBD1. The CDR3 spans 15 residues. Looked up from germline, CDR1 is SGHRS and CDR2 is YFSETQ. The V and J ends lost 3 bases and 2 bases, in that order; junction bases with no gene match: 4. CDR3 in amino acids: CASSSQGATGNTIYF. The covered CDR3 bases are TGCGCCAGCAGCTCCCAGGGGGCAACTGGAAACACC.

This clone has a count of ten or more. Read coverage stops 3 residues before the CDR3 terminus; the germline J gene supplies the remainder. The chain carries TRBV7-2 and TRBJ2-5; 8 nucleotides line up with TRBD1. Germline V gene lookup returns CDR1 SGHTA and CDR2 FQGNSA. This CDR3 spans 14 amino acids. Trimming at V came to 4 bases and at J to 4 bases, leaving 5 bases not matched to a gene. The CDR3 bases that were read are TGTGCCAGCAGCTCGGACAGGGCGACAGAGACC. This encodes CASSSDRATET. The CDR3 as a whole reads CASSSDRATETQYF.

A note on this clone: The read ends 3 residues shy of where the CDR3 ends; the end is completed using the germline J gene. The chain couples TRBV7-9 to TRBJ2-1, with D unclear. Germline values: CDR1 SEHNR, CDR2 FQNEAQ (reference sequence). The ends were cut back, 1 base at V and 9 bases at J, with 7 bases in the middle. The CDR3 contains 12 residues. CDR3 sequence: CASSLVGGEQFF. The DNA read from the CDR3 is TGTGCCAGCAGCTTAGTCGGTGGTGAG.

The table lists this clone with a few counts. The missing CDR3 end, 3 residues past where the read stops, is filled in from the germline J gene. V and J are TRBV19 and TRBJ2-2; 10 nucleotides align to TRBD2. V trimming: 5 bases; J trimming: 4 bases; junction bases outside the gene matches: 10. The CDR3 has 17 amino acids. The germline gives CDR1 LNHDA, CDR2 SQIVND (reference sequence). CDR3 loop: CASSARLAGAGTGELFF. Incomplete CDR3 DNA: TGTGCCAGTAGTGCCCGACTAGCGGGTGCGGGCACCGGGGAG.

As regards this clone: The read is 3 residues too short to cover the CDR3 end, so that end is filled in from the germline J gene. V is TRBV19 and J is TRBJ2-3; 7 bases match TRBD2. Germline V gives CDR1 LNHDA, CDR2 SQIVND (reference sequence). The length of the CDR3 is 16 residues. V lost 5 bases and J lost 3; bases outside the gene matches: 11. The DNA read from the CDR3 is TGTGCCAGTAGTCGGCGGGAGTGGGTTTGGACAGATACG. It translates to CASSRREWVWTDT. The whole CDR3 protein is CASSRREWVWTDTQYF.

This clone was detected many times. The CDR3 end lies 3 residues beyond the end of the read and is filled in from the germline J gene. The J gene is TRBJ1-1, the V gene TRBV7-9; D uncertain. The CDR3 consists of 13 residues. V was clipped by 4 bases and J by 4 bases, with 10 bases between them. In germline, CDR1 is SEHNR, CDR2 FQNEAQ (reference sequence). The part of the CDR3 DNA that was read is TGTGCCAGCAGCTCTTCCCGGTTCACTGAA. Protein sequence: CASSSSRFTE. The CDR3, in full, reads CASSSSRFTEAFF. Using reference TRBV7-9 and TRBJ1-1 for the parts outside the CDR3, the full variable domain is DTGVSQNPRHKITKRGQNVTFRCDPISEHNRLYWYRQTLGQGPEFLTYFQNEAQLEKSRLLSDRFSAERPKGSFSTLEIQRTEQGDSAMYLCASSSSRFTEAFFGQGTRLTVV.

CDR3 amino acids: CASSLSGDPGGYTF. The DNA read from the CDR3 is TGTGCCAGCAGCTTATCAGGGGATCCGGGGGGC. J is TRBJ1-2 and V is TRBV7-2; TRBD1 might be the D (6 bases). The read ends 3 residues early relative to the CDR3; the germline J gene fills the gap. The CDR3 loop spans 14 amino acids. Germline-derived CDR1 and CDR2 are SGHTA and FQGNSA. The variable domain in full, with the rest retrieved from reference TRBV7-2 and TRBJ1-2, is GAGVSQSPSNKVTEKGKDVELRCDPISGHTALYWYRQSLGQGLEFLIYFQGNSAPDKSGLPSDRFSAERTGGSVSTLTIQRTQQEDSAVYLCASSLSGDPGGYTFGSGTRLTVV.

This clone was seen a handful of times. The sequence runs out 3 residues before the end of the CDR3; the remainder is reconstructed from the germline J gene. V gene TRBV7-2 combines with J gene TRBJ2-2, with TRBD2 matching 8 bases. Germline V gene data show CDR1 as SGHTA and CDR2 as FQGNSA. The CDR3 is 14 residues long. V lost 5 bases to trimming and J lost 8 bases; unmatched junction nucleotides: 7. The CDR3 spells CASSNLKREGELFF. The CDR3 bases that were read are TGTGCCAGCAGCAACCTAAAGCGGGAGGGGGAG.

A remark on this clone: The CDR3 extends 3 residues past the end of the read, so its final part is completed from the germline J gene. The J gene is TRBJ2-1, the V gene TRBV7-2; D uncertain. Trimming removed 5 bases from V and 3 bases from J, with 14 bases in between. The CDR3 totals 15 residues. Germline CDR1 and CDR2: SGHTA and FQGNSA. The part of the CDR3 DNA that was read is TGTGCCAGCAGCCCCAGGCCACCCCTCTACAATGAG. Protein sequence: CASSPRPPLYNE. The full CDR3 is CASSPRPPLYNEQFF.

As regards this clone: This probably arose from a read error, given a far larger clone one base away. From the germline J gene comes the end of the CDR3, since the read stops 3 residues before it. The J gene is TRBJ1-2, the V gene TRBV11-3; D not resolved. CDR1 and CDR2 (germline): SGHNT, YENEEA. CDR3 length: 13 amino acids. CDR3 bases read: TGTGCCAGCAGCCCGGACTCCGTTGGGGGC. Its translation is CASSPDSVGG. The whole CDR3 protein reads CASSPDSVGGYTF.

As concerns this clone: From the germline J gene comes the end of the CDR3, since the read stops 3 residues before it. The rearrangement links TRBV19 to TRBJ2-2; possible D gene TRBD2, 6 bases. Germline V gene lookup returns CDR1 LNHDA and CDR2 SQIVND (reference sequence). The CDR3 is 17 amino acids. The V and J ends lost 3 bases and 0 bases respectively, with 14 bases between them. This CDR3 is CASSIFAGRSNTGELFF. The covered CDR3 bases are TGTGCCAGTAGTATTTTCGCGGGGAGATCGAACACCGGGGAG.